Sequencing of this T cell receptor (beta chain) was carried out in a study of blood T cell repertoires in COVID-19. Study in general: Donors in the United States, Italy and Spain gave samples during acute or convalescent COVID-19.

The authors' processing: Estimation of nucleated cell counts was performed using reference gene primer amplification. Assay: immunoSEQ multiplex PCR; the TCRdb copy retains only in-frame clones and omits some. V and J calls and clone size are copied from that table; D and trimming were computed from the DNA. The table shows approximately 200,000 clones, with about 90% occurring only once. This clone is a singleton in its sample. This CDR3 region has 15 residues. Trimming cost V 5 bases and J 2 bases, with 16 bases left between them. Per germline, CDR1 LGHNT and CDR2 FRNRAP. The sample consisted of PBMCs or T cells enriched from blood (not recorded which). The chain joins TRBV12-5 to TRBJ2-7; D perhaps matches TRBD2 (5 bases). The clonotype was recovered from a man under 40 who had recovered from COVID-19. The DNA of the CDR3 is TGTGCTAGTGGTCCTGGAAGGACTTCTGCCTACGAGCAGTACTTC. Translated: CASGPGRTSAYEQYF.